A single sample is the source of the 8 T cell receptor beta chains below, sequenced in a study of CD8+ T cells in alopecia areata. cDNA reverse transcribed from extracted RNA served as the sequencing template. Sequenced by immunoSEQ multiplex PCR; TCRdb stores in-frame clones only, minus some. The sample contains 150,000 to 200,000 clones, roughly 60% of which appear only once. Treatment: oral pan-JAK inhibitor, 5-10 mg twice daily. Sequences were derived from CD4+ T cells sorted from blood, sampled around week 50, from a patient treated with tofacitinib. These receptors all come from a human donor with alopecia areata.

The rearrangement joins TRBV30 to TRBJ2-3, with D tentatively TRBD1 or TRBD2 (5 bases each). The germline CDR1 and CDR2 sequences are GTSNPN and SVGIG (reference sequence). The CDR3 is 12 amino acids. Written as DNA, the CDR3 is TGTGTCTCTCGGGGCCCCGGGGATACGCAGTATTTT. It translates to CVSRGPGDTQYF.

The genes are TRBV29-1 and TRBJ1-2, with 11 bases fitting TRBD1. CDR1 SQVTM and CDR2 ANQGSEA come from the germline V gene. After removal of 7 bases from V and 5 bases from J, the junction contained 6 bases not matched to a gene. The CDR3 has 13 residues. The CDR3 DNA sequence: TGCAGCGCGGGACAGGGGGGAGATTATGGCTACACCTTC. Translating it yields CSAGQGGDYGYTF.

This chain links TRBV30 with TRBJ2-7; D is unclear. V was trimmed by 1 base and J by 3 bases, leaving 4 bases between them. Germline V gene lookup returns CDR1 GTSNPN and CDR2 SVGIG (reference sequence). The CDR3 has 11 residues. CDR3 residues: CAWSGFYEQYF. The CDR3 DNA is TGTGCCTGGAGTGGCTTCTACGAGCAGTACTTC.

This chain connects TRBV30 to TRBJ1-2; TRBD1 agrees at 7 bases. The junction had 8 bases not matched to a gene; V was cut back by 2 bases and J by 8 bases. This CDR3 has 13 residues. The germline V gene encodes CDR1 GTSNPN and CDR2 SVGIG (reference sequence). CDR3 amino acids: CAWSPTGVLGYTF. CDR3 nucleotides: TGTGCCTGGAGTCCCACAGGGGTCTTAGGCTACACCTTC. The full variable domain, in which reference TRBV30 and TRBJ1-2 provide the parts outside the CDR3, is SQTIHQWPATLVQPVGSPLSLECTVEGTSNPNLYWYRQAAGRGLQLLFYSVGIGQISSEVPQNLSASRPQDRQFILSSKKLLLSDSGFYLCAWSPTGVLGYTFGSGTRLTVV.

The V call is TRBV14, the J call TRBJ2-1, with TRBD1 matching 9 bases. There are 15 residues in the CDR3. The V gene's germline CDR1 is SGHDN and CDR2 FVKESK. V trimming: 4 bases; J trimming: 6 bases; junction bases outside the gene matches: 7. The CDR3 sequence is CASSRGQGRPNEQFF. CDR3 in DNA: TGTGCCAGCAGCCGAGGACAGGGGCGGCCCAATGAGCAGTTCTTC.

V is TRBV5-6 and J is TRBJ2-6; no clear D. This CDR3 is 14 amino acids long. V was shortened by 4 bases and J by 0 bases, with 5 bases between the two germline ends. Germline V gene lookup returns CDR1 SGHDT and CDR2 YYEEEE. The CDR3 spells CASSIISGANVLTF. DNA for the CDR3: TGTGCCAGCAGCATAATCTCTGGGGCCAACGTCCTGACTTTC.

This chain uses TRBV25-1 with TRBJ2-1, with D possibly being TRBD2 (6 bases). The germline CDR1 and CDR2 sequences are MGHDK and SYGVNS. The V and J ends lost 0 bases and 5 bases respectively, with 8 bases between them. The CDR3 runs to 14 residues. The CDR3 loop reads CASSEYGGDNEQFF. The CDR3 DNA reads as TGTGCCAGCAGTGAATATGGAGGGGACAATGAGCAGTTCTTC.

The chain combines TRBV7-2 with TRBJ2-7; TRBD1 agrees at 8 bases. The CDR3 is 15 amino acids. V trimming: 5 bases; J trimming: 0 bases; junction bases outside the gene matches: 6. In germline, CDR1 is SGHTA, CDR2 FQGNSA. The CDR3 bases are TGTGCCAGCAGCCAGACGACAGGGGCCTCCTACGAGCAGTACTTC. This encodes CASSQTTGASYEQYF.